This paragraph covers one T cell receptor beta chain sequence. Its antigen is currently unknown. This specimen belongs to a study of beta chain features in type 1 diabetes. Whole-study results and caveats: More deletions and fewer insertions at VDJ junctions were found in patients with type 1 diabetes. Equally in patients and controls, PCR might preferentially amplify shorter templates.

What was sequenced were expressed TCRB transcripts, since all of the isolated RNA had been reverse transcribed. Repertoires were generated with immunoSEQ multiplex PCR, while TCRdb's copy carries only in-frame clones and drops some. The data hold more than 60,000 clones, with about 55% observed a single time. Each of the CD4+ naive, central memory, regulatory and stem cell-like memory populations was sorted via CD45RO/CCR7/CD25/CD127/CD95/CD27. Germline CDR1 SGHNT, CDR2 YYREEE (reference sequence). This CDR3 contains 15 residues. The receptor was derived from a woman between 18 and 29 years old in good health. Sample: Tregs from blood. The rearrangement links TRBV5-4 to TRBJ2-5; TRBD1 matches 8 bases. Gene TRBJ2-7 matches the end of the DNA better, so the J call may be wrong. Here the CDR3 reads CASSKDRAFSYEQYF. The CDR3 DNA follows: TGTGCCAGCAGCAAGGACAGGGCCTTCTCCTACGAGCAGTACTTC.